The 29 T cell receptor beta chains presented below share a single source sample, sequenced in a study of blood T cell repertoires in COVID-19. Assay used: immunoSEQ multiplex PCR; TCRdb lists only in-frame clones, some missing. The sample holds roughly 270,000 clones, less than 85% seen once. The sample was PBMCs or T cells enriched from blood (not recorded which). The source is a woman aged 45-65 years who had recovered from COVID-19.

The CDR3 sequence: CASSVLAGATDTQYF. The CDR3 region has the DNA TGTGCCAGCAGTGTTCTAGCGGGAGCCACAGATACGCAGTATTTT. This chain joins TRBV2 and TRBJ2-3; 10 positions match TRBD2. V shed 4 bases and J 2 bases; nucleotides not matched to a gene: 3. CDR1 is SNHLY, CDR2 FYNNEI, per germline. This CDR3 comprises 15 residues.

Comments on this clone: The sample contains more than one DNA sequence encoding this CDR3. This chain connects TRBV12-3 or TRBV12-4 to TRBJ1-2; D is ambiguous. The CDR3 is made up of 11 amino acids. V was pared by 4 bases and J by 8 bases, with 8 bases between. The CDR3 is CASSYRGGYTF. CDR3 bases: TGTGCCAGCAGTTACCGCGGCGGCTACACCTTC.

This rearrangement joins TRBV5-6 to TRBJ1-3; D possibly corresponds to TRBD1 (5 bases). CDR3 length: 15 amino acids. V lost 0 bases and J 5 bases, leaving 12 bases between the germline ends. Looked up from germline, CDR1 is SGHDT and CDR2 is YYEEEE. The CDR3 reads CASSLARVSRNTIYF. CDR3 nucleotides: TGTGCCAGCAGCTTGGCCAGGGTTAGTAGAAACACCATATATTTT.

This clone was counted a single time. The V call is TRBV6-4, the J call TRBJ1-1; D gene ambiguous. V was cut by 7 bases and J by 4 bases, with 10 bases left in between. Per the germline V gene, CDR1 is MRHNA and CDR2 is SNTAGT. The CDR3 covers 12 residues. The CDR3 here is CASNNPGTEAFF. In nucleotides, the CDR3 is TGTGCCAGCAATAATCCCGGCACTGAAGCTTTCTTT.

The CDR3 DNA follows: TGTGCCAGCAGTTCGGGGGGTGCAACTAATGAAAAACTGTTTTTT. It is translated as CASSSGGATNEKLFF. The gene calls are TRBV28 and TRBJ1-4, with D tentatively TRBD1 (5 bases). The germline CDR1 and CDR2 sequences are MDHEN and SYDVKM. Between the trimmed V and J ends, which lost 4 bases and 0 bases, there was a span of 9 bases. The CDR3 is made up of 15 amino acids.

CDR3 nucleotide sequence: TGTGCCAGCAGTCCGGGACTAGACAATGAGCAGTTCTTC. This codes for CASSPGLDNEQFF. V gene TRBV12-3 or TRBV12-4 combines with J gene TRBJ2-1; TRBD2 matches 8 bases. The CDR3 length is 13 residues. Trimming removed 5 bases from V and 5 bases from J; junction bases left unmatched: 2.

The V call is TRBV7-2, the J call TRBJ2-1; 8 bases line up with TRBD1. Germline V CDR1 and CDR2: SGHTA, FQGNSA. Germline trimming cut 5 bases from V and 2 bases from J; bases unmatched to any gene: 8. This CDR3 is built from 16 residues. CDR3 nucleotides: TGTGCCAGCAGCCCCCAGGGGGCTAACACCTACAATGAGCAGTTCTTC. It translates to CASSPQGANTYNEQFF.

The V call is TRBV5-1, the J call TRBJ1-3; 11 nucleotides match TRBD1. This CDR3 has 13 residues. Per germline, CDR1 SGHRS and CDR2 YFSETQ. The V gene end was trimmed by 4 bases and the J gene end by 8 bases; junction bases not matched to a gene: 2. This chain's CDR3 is CASSPGQGDTIYF. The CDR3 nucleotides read TGCGCCAGCAGCCCGGGACAGGGGGACACCATATATTTT.

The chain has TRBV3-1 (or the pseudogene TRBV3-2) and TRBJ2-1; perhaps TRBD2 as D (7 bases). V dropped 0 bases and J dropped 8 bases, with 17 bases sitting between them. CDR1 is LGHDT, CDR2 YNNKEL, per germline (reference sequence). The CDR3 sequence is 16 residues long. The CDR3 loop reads CASSQETGGANHEQFF. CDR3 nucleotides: TGTGCCAGCAGCCAAGAGACTGGGGGGGCCAATCATGAGCAGTTCTTC.

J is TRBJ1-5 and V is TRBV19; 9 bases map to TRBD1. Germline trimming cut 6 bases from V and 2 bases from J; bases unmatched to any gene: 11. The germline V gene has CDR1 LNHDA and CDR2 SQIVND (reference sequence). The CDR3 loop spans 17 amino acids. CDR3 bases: TGTGCCAGTAGGGGTCTACAGGGGGCGCGAGGCAATCAGCCCCAGCATTTT. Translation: CASRGLQGARGNQPQHF.

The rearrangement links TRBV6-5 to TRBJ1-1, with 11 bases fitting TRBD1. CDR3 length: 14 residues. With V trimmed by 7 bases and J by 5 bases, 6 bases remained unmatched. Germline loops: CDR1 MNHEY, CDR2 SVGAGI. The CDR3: CASIPDRGLTEAFF. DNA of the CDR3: TGTGCCAGCATTCCGGACAGGGGGCTAACTGAAGCTTTCTTT.

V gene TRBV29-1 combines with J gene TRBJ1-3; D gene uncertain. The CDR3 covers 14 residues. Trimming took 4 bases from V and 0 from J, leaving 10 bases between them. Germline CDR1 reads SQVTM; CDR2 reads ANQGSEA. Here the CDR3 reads CSVVVGSSGNTIYF. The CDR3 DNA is TGCAGCGTTGTGGTCGGGAGCTCTGGAAACACCATATATTTT.

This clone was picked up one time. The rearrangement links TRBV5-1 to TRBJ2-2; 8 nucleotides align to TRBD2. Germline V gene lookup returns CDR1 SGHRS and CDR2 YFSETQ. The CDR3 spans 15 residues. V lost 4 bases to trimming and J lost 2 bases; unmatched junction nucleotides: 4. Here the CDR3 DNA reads TGCGCCAGCAGCAACGGGGGGGCTAACACCGGGGAGCTGTTTTTT. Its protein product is CASSNGGANTGELFF.

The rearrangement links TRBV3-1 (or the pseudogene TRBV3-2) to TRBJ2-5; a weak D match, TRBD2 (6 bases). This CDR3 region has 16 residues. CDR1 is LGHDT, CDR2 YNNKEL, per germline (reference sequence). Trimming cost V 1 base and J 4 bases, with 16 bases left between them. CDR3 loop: CASSQGVGSVLETQYF. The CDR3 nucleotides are TGTGCCAGCAGCCAAGGTGTCGGGAGCGTGCTAGAGACCCAGTACTTC.

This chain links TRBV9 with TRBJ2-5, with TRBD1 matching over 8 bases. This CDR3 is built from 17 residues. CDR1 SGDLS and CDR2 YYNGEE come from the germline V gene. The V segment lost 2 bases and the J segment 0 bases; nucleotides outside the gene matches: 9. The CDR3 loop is CASSVAPAGGHQETQYF. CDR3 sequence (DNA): TGTGCCAGCAGCGTGGCCCCGGCAGGGGGCCACCAAGAGACCCAGTACTTC.

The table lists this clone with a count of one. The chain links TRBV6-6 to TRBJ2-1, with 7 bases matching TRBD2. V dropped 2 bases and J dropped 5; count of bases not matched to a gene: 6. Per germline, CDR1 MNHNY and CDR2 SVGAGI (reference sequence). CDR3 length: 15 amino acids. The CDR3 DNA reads TGTGCCAGCAGTTACGTAGCGGGCCGAGACAATGAGCAGTTCTTC. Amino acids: CASSYVAGRDNEQFF.

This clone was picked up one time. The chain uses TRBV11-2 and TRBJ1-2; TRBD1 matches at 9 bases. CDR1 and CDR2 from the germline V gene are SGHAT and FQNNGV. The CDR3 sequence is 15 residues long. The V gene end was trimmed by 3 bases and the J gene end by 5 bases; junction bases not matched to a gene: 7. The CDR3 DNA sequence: TGTGCCAGCAGCTTTATGGACAGGGGCGGATATGGCTACACCTTC. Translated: CASSFMDRGGYGYTF.

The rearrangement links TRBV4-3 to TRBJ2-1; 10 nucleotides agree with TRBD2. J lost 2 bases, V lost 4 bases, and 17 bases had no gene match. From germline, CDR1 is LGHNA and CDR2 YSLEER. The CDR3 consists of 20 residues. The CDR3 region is CASSPYPPELAGATYNEQFF. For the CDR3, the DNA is TGCGCCAGCAGCCCCTACCCTCCCGAGCTAGCGGGAGCTACCTACAATGAGCAGTTCTTC.

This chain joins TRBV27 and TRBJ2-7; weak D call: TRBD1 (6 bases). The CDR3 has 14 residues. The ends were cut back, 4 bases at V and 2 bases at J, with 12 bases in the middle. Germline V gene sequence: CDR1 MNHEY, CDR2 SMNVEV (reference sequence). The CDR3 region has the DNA TGTGCCAGCAGTTCCGGGACACCCACCTACGAGCAGTACTTC. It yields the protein CASSSGTPTYEQYF.

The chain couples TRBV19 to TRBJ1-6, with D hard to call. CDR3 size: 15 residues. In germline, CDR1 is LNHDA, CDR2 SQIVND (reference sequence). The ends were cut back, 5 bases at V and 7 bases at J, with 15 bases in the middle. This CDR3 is CASSDSVNVNSPLHF. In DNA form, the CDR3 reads TGTGCCAGTAGTGACTCGGTGAATGTGAATTCACCCCTCCACTTT.

The CDR3 protein is CASSGRGTSPYEQYF. The CDR3 coding sequence is TGTGCCAGCAGTGGGAGAGGGACTAGTCCCTACGAGCAGTACTTC. The V call is TRBV28, the J call TRBJ2-7; 8 nucleotides agree with TRBD2. Germline V CDR1 and CDR2: MDHEN, SYDVKM. The CDR3 runs to 15 residues. After removal of 5 bases from V and 2 bases from J, the junction contained 8 bases not matched to a gene.

The CDR3 protein is CASSVLPGGGTEAFF. CDR3 bases: TGTGCCAGCAGCGTATTACCCGGCGGGGGGACTGAAGCTTTCTTT. The V gene is TRBV9, the J gene TRBJ1-1; the D gene is possibly TRBD1 (5 bases). V shed 1 base and J shed 5 bases, with 15 bases lying between them. The CDR3 runs to 15 residues. Germline loops: CDR1 SGDLS, CDR2 YYNGEE.

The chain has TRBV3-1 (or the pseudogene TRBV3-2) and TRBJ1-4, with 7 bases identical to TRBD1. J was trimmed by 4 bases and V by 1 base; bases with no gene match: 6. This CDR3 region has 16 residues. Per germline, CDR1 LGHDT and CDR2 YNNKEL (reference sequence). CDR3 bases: TGTGCCAGCAGCCAAGCGAGGGACAGTCTTAATGAAAAACTGTTTTTT. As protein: CASSQARDSLNEKLFF.

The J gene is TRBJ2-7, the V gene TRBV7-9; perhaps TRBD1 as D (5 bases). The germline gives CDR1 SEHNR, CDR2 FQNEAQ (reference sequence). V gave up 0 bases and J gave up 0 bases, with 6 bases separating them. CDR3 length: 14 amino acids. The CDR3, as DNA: TGTGCCAGCAGCTTAGCCACAGGCTCCTACGAGCAGTACTTC. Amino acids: CASSLATGSYEQYF.

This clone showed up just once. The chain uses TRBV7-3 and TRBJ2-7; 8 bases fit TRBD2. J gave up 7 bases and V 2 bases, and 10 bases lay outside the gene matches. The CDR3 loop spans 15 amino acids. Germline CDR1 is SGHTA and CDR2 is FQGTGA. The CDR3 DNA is TGTGCCAGCAGCTTAGTCCCGGGACTAGTGATGGAGCAGTACTTC. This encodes CASSLVPGLVMEQYF.

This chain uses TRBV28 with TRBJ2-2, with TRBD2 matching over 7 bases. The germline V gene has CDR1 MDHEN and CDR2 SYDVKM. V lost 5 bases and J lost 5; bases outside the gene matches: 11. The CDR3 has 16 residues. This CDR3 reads CASSLPRGGSTGELFF. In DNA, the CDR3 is TGTGCCAGCAGTCTCCCTCGGGGAGGGAGTACCGGGGAGCTGTTTTTT.

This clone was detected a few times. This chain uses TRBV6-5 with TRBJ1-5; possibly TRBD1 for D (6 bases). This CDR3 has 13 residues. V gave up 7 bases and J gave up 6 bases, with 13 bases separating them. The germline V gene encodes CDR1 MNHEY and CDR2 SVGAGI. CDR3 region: CASTGQGRQPQHF. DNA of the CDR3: TGTGCCAGCACCGGGCAGGGGCGTCAGCCCCAGCATTTT.

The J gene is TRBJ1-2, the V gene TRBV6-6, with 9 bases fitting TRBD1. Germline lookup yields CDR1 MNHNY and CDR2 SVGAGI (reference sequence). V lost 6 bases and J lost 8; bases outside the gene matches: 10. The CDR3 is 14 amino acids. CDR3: CASSLDRGPGGYTF. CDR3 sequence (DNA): TGTGCCAGCAGCTTGGACAGGGGACCGGGAGGCTACACCTTC.

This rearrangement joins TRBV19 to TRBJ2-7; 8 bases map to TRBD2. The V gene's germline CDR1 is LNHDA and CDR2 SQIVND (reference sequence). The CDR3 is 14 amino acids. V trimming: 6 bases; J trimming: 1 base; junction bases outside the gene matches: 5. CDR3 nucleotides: TGTGCCAGTAGCTTATCTAGCGGGTCCTACGAGCAGTACTTC. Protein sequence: CASSLSSGSYEQYF.